These T cell receptor beta chains were read from a single sample in a study of blood T cells in healthy people across ages. TCRdb used MiXCR to reprocess the 5' RACE reads, holding one entry per CDR3 protein. The sample includes around 990,000 distinct CDR3 sequences, more than 30% seen only once; the top ten take around 13%. Sequences were obtained from blood. Every receptor here comes from a man between 18 and 29 years old in good health. Each CDR3 is given with its conserved first and last residue. Clone size is given for some rows only: seen once, a few or many times, or a class if the clone is expanded.

>15|TRBJ1-1|TRBV12-3/TRBV12-4|.
CASRPTGRRNTEAFF
>16|TRBJ2-1|TRBV7-2|.
CASSLGWRGAYNEQFF
>13|TRBJ2-1|TRBV2|.
CASSNYGTSLEFF
>16|TRBJ2-3|TRBV3-1|few
CASGQGAGGGTDTQYF
>14|TRBJ1-1|TRBV10-3|.
CAISESGMNTEAFF
>13|TRBJ2-1|TRBV5-1|.
CASSLGVNNEQFF
>14|TRBJ2-1|TRBV20-1|.
CSAMTSGGWNEQFF
>12|TRBJ2-1|TRBV20-1|.
CSASMSYNEQFF
>12|TRBJ1-4|TRBV30|.
CAWKVVNEKLFF
>13|TRBJ1-4|TRBV27|few
CASRGLSNEKLFF
>13|TRBJ2-5|TRBV10-3|.
CAISLRDAGEQYF
>15|TRBJ1-2|TRBV27|.
CASSREGSSNYGYTF
>13|TRBJ1-2|TRBV30|.
CAWRDTYNYGYTF
>16|TRBJ1-5|TRBV7-8|.
CASSLGGGSSNQPQHF
>18|TRBJ2-5|TRBV6-2/TRBV6-3|.
CASSYPMLRSGVQETQYF
>13|TRBJ1-1|TRBV19|.
CASSYGVRSEAFF
>16|TRBJ1-4|TRBV20-1|.
CSAKGPGSLLSEKLFF
>15|TRBJ2-3|TRBV4-2|.
CASSQERRITDTQYF
>11|TRBJ1-2|TRBV7-2|.
CAYNIIPSCTF
>13|.|TRBV30|.
CAWSTGGSYEQYF
>14|TRBJ1-5|TRBV12-3/TRBV12-4|few
CASRSWDSNQPQHF
>15|TRBJ1-5|TRBV7-2|few
CASSPQTGMTQPQHF
>16|TRBJ1-2|TRBV4-3|many
CASSQDGRGVNYGYTF
>12|TRBJ1-1|TRBV5-1|.
CASSLDTAEAFF
>13|TRBJ2-7|TRBV20-1|.
CSASRDTHNEQYF
>16|TRBJ2-7|TRBV11-2|once
CASSSLGGLHSYEQYF
>16|TRBJ2-1|TRBV5-1|.
CASSLASVTAYNEQFF
>14|TRBJ2-7|TRBV29-1|.
CSARARTASYEQYF
>16|TRBJ1-1|TRBV3-1|.
CASSQRSQGGNTEAFF
>15|TRBJ1-1|TRBV4-3|few
CASSQVAGDNTEAFF
>13|TRBJ1-2|TRBV19|.
CASSFGRLKSYTF
>16|TRBJ1-1|TRBV6-2/TRBV6-3|.
CASSTETSQGATEAFF
>14|TRBJ2-7|TRBV10-1|.
CASRDRDRDYEQYF
>15|TRBJ1-1|TRBV12-3/TRBV12-4|few
CASRQSWGGHTEAFF
>17|TRBJ1-2|TRBV4-3|.
CASSHRSSGQLNYVYTF
>15|TRBJ2-3|TRBV12-3/TRBV12-4|.
CASSLRDLRTDTQYF
>16|TRBJ1-1|TRBV7-2|few
CASSLGPIGMNTEAFF
>16|TRBJ2-2|TRBV28|.
CASRTGDLLNTGELFF
>13|TRBJ1-5|TRBV20-1|few
CSASLTEGQPQHF
>16|TRBJ1-4|TRBV5-1|.
CASSLRGADRNEKLFF
>15|TRBJ2-7|TRBV27|.
CASSLLAGVSYEQYF
>17|TRBJ2-1|TRBV7-9|.
CASSLSFGGGSYNEQFF
>18|TRBJ1-6|TRBV5-1|.
CANSLDQGLSSYNSPLHF
>14|TRBJ2-1|TRBV27|.
CASSGSSAGNEQFF
>15|TRBJ2-5|TRBV5-6|.
CASSLAGHHQETQYF
>16|.|TRBV16|.
CASSQSPGPTTETQYF
>12|TRBJ1-6|TRBV6-6|.
CASFTPHPPLHF
>13|TRBJ2-3|TRBV20-1|.
CSARVLLADTQYF
>15|TRBJ1-1|TRBV27|few
CASRVEGGMNTEAFF
>16|TRBJ2-5|TRBV20-1|.
CSASAQTSGGLETQYF
>14|.|TRBV11-2|.
CASSLVGTVETQYF
>15|TRBJ2-7|TRBV18|.
CASSPRAGQFYEQYF
>16|TRBJ2-1|TRBV7-9|.
CASSLVPTREVREQFF
>15|TRBJ2-1|TRBV4-1|.
CASSQGDGDYNEQFF
>15|TRBJ1-5|TRBV11-2|.
CASSSTEVSNQPQHF
>16|TRBJ2-2|TRBV10-3|few
CAISESGGPNTGELFF
>17|TRBJ2-2|TRBV7-2|.
CTSSVITTSGKTGELFF
>15|TRBJ2-2|TRBV12-3/TRBV12-4|few
CASSPDRGGSGELFF
>16|TRBJ2-1|TRBV6-2/TRBV6-3|.
CASSGTSGERYNEQFF